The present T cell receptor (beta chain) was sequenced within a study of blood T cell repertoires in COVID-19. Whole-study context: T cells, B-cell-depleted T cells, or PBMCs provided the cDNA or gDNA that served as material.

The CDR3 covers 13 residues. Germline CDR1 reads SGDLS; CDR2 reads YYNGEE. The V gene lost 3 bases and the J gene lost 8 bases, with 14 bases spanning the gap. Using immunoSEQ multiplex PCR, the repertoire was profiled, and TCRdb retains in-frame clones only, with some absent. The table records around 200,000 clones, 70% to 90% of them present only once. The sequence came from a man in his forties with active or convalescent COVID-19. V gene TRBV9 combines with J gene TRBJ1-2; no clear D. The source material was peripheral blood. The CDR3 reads CASSDPFGNGYTF. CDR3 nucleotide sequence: TGTGCCAGCAGCGACCCTTTCGGGAACGGCTACACCTTC.